A single sample is the source of the 26 T cell receptor beta chains below, sequenced in a study of blood T cell repertoires in COVID-19. The assay was immunoSEQ multiplex PCR, and TCRdb's table has in-frame clones only and misses some. The sample contains about 230,000 clones, about 84% of which appear only once. Sequencing was done on a sample of peripheral blood. These receptors came from a woman of 80 years or more with acute or convalescent COVID-19.

This clone showed up just a few times. The J gene is TRBJ1-2, the V gene TRBV6-5; TRBD1 aligns across 7 bases. Germline V gene lookup returns CDR1 MNHEY and CDR2 SVGAGI. V shed 6 bases and J 2 bases; nucleotides not matched to a gene: 9. The length of the CDR3 is 15 residues. The CDR3 coding sequence is TGTGCCAGCAGGGCCTCGGACAGGTGGAACTATGGCTACACCTTC. Its protein is CASRASDRWNYGYTF.

V is TRBV18 and J is TRBJ1-5; a possible D gene is TRBD1 (6 bases). The CDR3 length is 15 residues. Germline CDR1 KGHSH, CDR2 LQKENI. With 2 bases removed from V and 4 bases from J, the gap between germline ends came to 12 bases. CDR3 coding DNA: TGTGCCAGCTCACCATCTGACAGGCCTAATCAGCCCCAGCATTTT. Its protein product is CASSPSDRPNQPQHF.

The chain is built from TRBV18 and TRBJ2-1; TRBD1 matches at 7 bases. This CDR3 region has 16 residues. CDR1 is KGHSH and CDR2 is LQKENI in the germline V gene. J was trimmed by 2 bases and V by 1 base; bases with no gene match: 5. CDR3 in amino acids: CASSPLQGMAYNEQFF. The CDR3 nucleotides are TGTGCCAGCTCACCACTACAGGGGATGGCCTACAATGAGCAGTTCTTC.

The V call is TRBV6-5, the J call TRBJ1-4; D might be TRBD1 (6 bases). Germline CDR1 reads MNHEY; CDR2 reads SVGAGI. The ends were cut back, 9 bases at V and 4 bases at J, with 18 bases in the middle. The CDR3 spans 15 residues. CDR3 protein: CASQTGRGGNEKLFF. The CDR3, as DNA: TGTGCCAGTCAAACAGGGCGCGGGGGTAATGAAAAACTGTTTTTT.

The genes are TRBV11-1 and TRBJ1-6; TRBD1 matches 8 bases. This CDR3 has 13 residues. With V trimmed by 4 bases and J by 10 bases, 3 bases remained unmatched. Germline CDR1 SGHAT, CDR2 FQDESV (reference sequence). The CDR3 bases are TGTGCCAGCAGCTCGGACAGGGTCTCACCCCTCCACTTT. Its translation is CASSSDRVSPLHF.

This sequence joins TRBV15 and TRBJ2-1, with D possibly TRBD2 on 5 matching bases. There are 12 residues in the CDR3. CDR1 and CDR2 (germline): LNHNV, YYDKDF (reference sequence). V lost 1 base and J 9 bases, leaving 7 bases between the germline ends. Here the CDR3 reads CATSRGELEQFF. Written as DNA, the CDR3 is TGTGCCACCAGCAGAGGGGAGCTTGAGCAGTTCTTC.

The chain couples TRBV10-3 to TRBJ2-5, with D possibly TRBD2 on 6 matching bases. The CDR3 contains 13 residues. In germline, CDR1 is ENHRY, CDR2 SYGVKD. V was cut by 4 bases and J by 5 bases, with 11 bases left in between. The DNA for the CDR3 is TGTGCCATCAGTGGAGGAGGGAGTGAGACCCAGTACTTC. It is translated as CAISGGGSETQYF.

V is TRBV19 and J is TRBJ1-2, with TRBD1 matching over 7 bases. Germline CDR1 and CDR2: LNHDA and SQIVND (reference sequence). V shed 5 bases and J 0 bases; nucleotides not matched to a gene: 15. The CDR3 has 18 residues. The CDR3 coding sequence is TGTGCCAGTAGTCCCCAATACCTTACCGGGACAGCTAACTATGGCTACACCTTC. Encoded protein: CASSPQYLTGTANYGYTF.

The chain uses TRBV28 and TRBJ1-2; no definite D call. The CDR3 length is 15 residues. Germline V lookup: CDR1 MDHEN, CDR2 SYDVKM. V was trimmed by 5 bases and J by 5 bases, leaving 18 bases between them. The chain's CDR3 is CASSLSPPLLYGYTF. CDR3 nucleotides: TGTGCCAGCAGTCTCTCCCCCCCCCTTCTTTATGGCTACACCTTC.

This chain connects TRBV3-1 (or the pseudogene TRBV3-2) to TRBJ1-5; D uncertain. Germline-derived CDR1 and CDR2 are LGHDT and YNNKEL (reference sequence). V shed 3 bases and J shed 4 bases, with 4 bases lying between them. The CDR3 contains 12 residues. The CDR3 here is CASSHLNQPQHF. The CDR3 DNA is TGTGCCAGCAGCCACCTTAATCAGCCCCAGCATTTT.

This clone was found once. The chain has TRBV6-5 and TRBJ1-1; possible D gene TRBD1, 5 bases. The CDR3 is 14 residues long. Germline-derived CDR1 and CDR2 are MNHEY and SVGAGI. The V gene lost 6 bases and the J gene lost 0 bases, with 11 bases spanning the gap. In DNA, the CDR3 is TGTGCCAGCAGCCCCGGACACCTGAACACTGAAGCTTTCTTT. Translated, it gives CASSPGHLNTEAFF.

This chain uses TRBV18 with TRBJ1-5, with D perhaps matching TRBD1 (5 bases). Deletions cut 2 bases from V and 4 bases from J, with 9 bases between. This CDR3 has 14 amino acids. Germline V gene lookup returns CDR1 KGHSH and CDR2 LQKENI. Here the CDR3 DNA reads TGTGCCAGCTCACCAGGGGCAGGGAATCAGCCCCAGCATTTT. Its protein is CASSPGAGNQPQHF.

This chain joins TRBV7-9 and TRBJ2-3, with D perhaps TRBD2 (5 bases). Germline lookup yields CDR1 SEHNR and CDR2 FQNEAQ (reference sequence). The CDR3 runs to 15 residues. The germline V and J ends were trimmed by 4 bases and 2 bases, with 13 bases remaining between them. CDR3 bases: TGTGCCAGCAGCTCTATGGACTTTCCCACAGATACGCAGTATTTT. Its protein is CASSSMDFPTDTQYF. The full variable domain, rest sourced from reference TRBV7-9 and TRBJ2-3, is DTGVSQNPRHKITKRGQNVTFRCDPISEHNRLYWYRQTLGQGPEFLTYFQNEAQLEKSRLLSDRFSAERPKGSFSTLEIQRTEQGDSAMYLCASSSMDFPTDTQYFGPGTRLTVL.

In its sample, this clone was seen a few times. The chain couples TRBV5-4 to TRBJ2-3; 14 nucleotides align to TRBD2. CDR1 and CDR2 (germline): SGHNT, YYREEE (reference sequence). Trimming cost V 1 base and J 4 bases; bases outside gene matches: 2. The CDR3 has 16 amino acids. The CDR3 coding sequence is TGTGCCAGCAGCTTGAGGGGACTAGCGGGGGCAGATACGCAGTATTTT. Translating it yields CASSLRGLAGADTQYF.

The gene calls are TRBV10-1 and TRBJ2-6; 8 positions agree with TRBD2. Germline CDR1 reads WNHNN; CDR2 reads SYGVQD (reference sequence). With 0 bases clipped from V and 1 base from J, the junction kept 11 bases outside the gene matches. The CDR3 has 20 residues. The DNA of the CDR3 is TGCGCCAGCAGTGAGTCCGGCCGAGCGGGAGATTTTTCTGGGGCCAACGTCCTGACTTTC. It specifies CASSESGRAGDFSGANVLTF.

The chain couples TRBV7-2 to TRBJ2-7, with D unresolved. Per germline, CDR1 SGHTA and CDR2 FQGNSA. CDR3 length: 11 amino acids. V lost 3 bases and J lost 4, with 4 bases in between. This chain's CDR3 is CASSLQYEQYF. The DNA for the CDR3 is TGTGCCAGCAGCTTGCAGTACGAGCAGTACTTC.

This clone showed up just once. This rearrangement joins TRBV21-1 to TRBJ2-5; TRBD1 is the table's D call and was not checked against the DNA. TRBV21-1 is shown as a pseudogene. This CDR3 region has 11 residues. DNA of the CDR3: TGTGCCAGCAGCAAAGGGGACAGGGGGTACTTC. Amino acids: CASSKGDRGYF.

The chain is built from TRBV4-2 and TRBJ2-2; D could derive from TRBD1 or TRBD2 (6 bases each). From germline, CDR1 is LGHNA and CDR2 YNFKEQ. V was shortened by 4 bases and J by 1 base, with 10 bases between the two germline ends. This CDR3 contains 15 residues. CDR3 sequence: CASSREGGNTGELFF. The CDR3 DNA is TGTGCCAGCAGCCGAGAGGGGGGGAACACCGGGGAGCTGTTTTTT.

A single count supports this clone. The rearrangement uses TRBV7-2 and TRBJ2-5; 8 bases map to TRBD2. This CDR3 spans 15 amino acids. V shed 3 bases, J shed 0 bases, and the junction held 3 bases outside the gene matches. CDR1 and CDR2 from the germline V gene are SGHTA and FQGNSA. As DNA, the CDR3 is TGTGCCAGCAGCTTTGGCGGGGGGAACCAAGAGACCCAGTACTTC. It specifies CASSFGGGNQETQYF.

This clone was observed a few times. V is TRBV3-1 (or the pseudogene TRBV3-2) and J is TRBJ2-7, with 8 bases matching TRBD2. The CDR3 consists of 15 residues. V shed 2 bases and J 3 bases; nucleotides not matched to a gene: 6. Germline V lookup: CDR1 LGHDT, CDR2 YNNKEL (reference sequence). The CDR3 here is CASSQSASGLYEQYF. The CDR3 coding sequence is TGTGCCAGCAGCCAATCGGCTAGCGGGCTCTACGAGCAGTACTTC.

The chain links TRBV6-1 to TRBJ2-5; 7 bases line up with TRBD1. Trimming removed 2 bases from V and 1 base from J; junction bases left unmatched: 4. Germline CDR1 reads MNHNS; CDR2 reads SASEGT. The CDR3 is made up of 15 amino acids. The CDR3 DNA sequence: TGTGCCAGCAGTGAATCGGGGACAGTCCAAGAGACCCAGTACTTC. Residues: CASSESGTVQETQYF.

The V call is TRBV28, the J call TRBJ1-3; D remains unclear. The germline V gene encodes CDR1 MDHEN and CDR2 SYDVKM. The V end was cut by 3 bases, the J end by 6 bases, with 9 bases between. This CDR3 is built from 13 residues. The CDR3 DNA reads TGTGCCAGCAGTTTCCCTACCGTAAACACCATATATTTT. This gives the protein CASSFPTVNTIYF.

The genes are TRBV11-3 and TRBJ2-5; 7 bases are a match to TRBD2. V shed 5 bases and J 2 bases; nucleotides not matched to a gene: 11. The CDR3 sequence is 16 residues long. The germline CDR1 and CDR2 sequences are SGHNT and YENEEA. CDR3 protein: CASSPGTRGLQETQYF. CDR3 coding DNA: TGTGCCAGCAGCCCTGGGACGAGGGGACTACAAGAGACCCAGTACTTC.

V is TRBV2 and J is TRBJ1-5, with 7 bases identical to TRBD1. Germline assignment: CDR1 SNHLY and CDR2 FYNNEI. V lost 4 bases, J lost 0 bases, and 3 bases stayed unmatched. CDR3 length equals 15 residues. The CDR3 loop is CASSGRDSSNQPQHF. The CDR3 coding sequence is TGTGCCAGCAGTGGCCGGGACAGTAGCAATCAGCCCCAGCATTTT.

The chain couples TRBV15 to TRBJ1-2; D gene uncertain. There are 15 residues in the CDR3. V lost 2 bases and J lost 8, with 18 bases in between. Germline CDR1 and CDR2: LNHNV and YYDKDF (reference sequence). CDR3: CATSRPSQQSRGYTF. The CDR3 DNA follows: TGTGCCACCAGCAGACCCAGCCAACAGTCCCGGGGCTACACCTTC.

V gene TRBV4-2 combines with J gene TRBJ2-3; 8 bases fit TRBD2. J was trimmed by 2 bases and V by 4 bases; bases with no gene match: 2. Germline V CDR1 and CDR2: LGHNA, YNFKEQ. CDR3 length equals 14 residues. The CDR3 DNA reads TGTGCCAGCAGCCGTAGCGGGAACACAGATACGCAGTATTTT. This sequence encodes CASSRSGNTDTQYF.